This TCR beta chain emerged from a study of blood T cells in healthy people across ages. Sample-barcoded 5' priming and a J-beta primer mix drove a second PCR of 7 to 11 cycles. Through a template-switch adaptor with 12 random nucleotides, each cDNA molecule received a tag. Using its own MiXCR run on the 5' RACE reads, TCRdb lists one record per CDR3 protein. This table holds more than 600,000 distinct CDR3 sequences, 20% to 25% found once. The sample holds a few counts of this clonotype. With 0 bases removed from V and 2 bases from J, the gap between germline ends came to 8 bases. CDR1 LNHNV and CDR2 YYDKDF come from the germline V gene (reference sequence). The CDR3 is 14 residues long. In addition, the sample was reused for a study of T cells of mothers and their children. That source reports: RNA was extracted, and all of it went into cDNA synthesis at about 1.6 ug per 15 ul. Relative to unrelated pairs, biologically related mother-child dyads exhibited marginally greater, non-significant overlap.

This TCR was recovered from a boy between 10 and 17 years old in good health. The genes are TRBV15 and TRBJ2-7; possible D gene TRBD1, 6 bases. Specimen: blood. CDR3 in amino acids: CATSREDRTYEQYF. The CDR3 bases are TGTGCCACCAGCAGAGAGGACAGAACCTACGAGCAGTACTTC.